What follows is one T cell receptor beta chain and its context. The sample is drawn from a study of blood T cell repertoires in COVID-19. Background on the study: Sites in the United States, Italy and Spain provided acute and convalescent COVID-19 samples. The analysed material was cDNA or gDNA that came from T cells, B-cell-depleted T cells, or PBMCs.

The Seattle site enrolled patients during active infection and followed them longitudinally. Source study methods: Amplified reference gene primers provided the basis for estimating nucleated cell counts. Repertoires were generated with immunoSEQ multiplex PCR, while TCRdb's copy carries only in-frame clones and drops some. The V and J calls and clone size come from that table; D and trimming were worked out from the DNA. Of more than 200,000 clones listed, around four fifths are singletons. This TCR was recovered from an elderly woman with COVID-19, enrolled during active disease. Sequenced sample: peripheral blood.

The DNA of the CDR3 is TGTGCCAGCAACTCAATTTTGAACACTGAAGCTTTCTTT. Encoded protein: CASNSILNTEAFF. The rearrangement joins TRBV25-1 to TRBJ1-1; D is unclear. V lost 7 bases and J lost 0, with 9 bases in between. Germline values: CDR1 MGHDK, CDR2 SYGVNS. The CDR3 is made up of 13 amino acids. The full variable domain, in which reference TRBV25-1 and TRBJ1-1 provide the parts outside the CDR3, is EADIYQTPRYLVIGTGKKITLECSQTMGHDKMYWYQQDPGMELHLIHYSYGVNSTEKGDLSSESTVSRIRTEHFPLTLESARPSHTSQYLCASNSILNTEAFFGQGTRLTVV.